This paragraph covers one T cell receptor beta chain sequence. The antigen remains unidentified. Version v3.0 of the immunoSEQ assay ran at survey level. Assay: immunoSEQ multiplex PCR; the TCRdb copy retains only in-frame clones and omits some. The sample consists of 20,000 to 25,000 clones, just under 85% of them appearing once. This sample is part of a study of long-term antiretroviral therapy in people with HIV. General study results and limits: Before ART, certain clones expanded, and these dominated the repertoire at all time points. Gathering of blood took place between about 2003 and 2017, possibly under older ART regimens. After ART, diversity increased yet remained lower than transplant donor controls. Participants lacked recorded data on ART adherence, viral resistance or therapy changes.

In germline, CDR1 is SGHNT, CDR2 YYREEE (reference sequence). The CDR3 is made up of 15 amino acids. This TCR was recovered from a man aged 18 to 29 with HIV. The gene calls are TRBV5-4 and TRBJ2-5; D might be TRBD2 (5 bases). The J call could be wrong; TRBJ2-7 is a better fit for the DNA end. Sequences were derived from unsorted PBMCs, sampled 0.5 years after starting antiretroviral therapy. CDR3 in amino acids: CASSPNRGLSYEQYF. In nucleotides, the CDR3 is TGTGCCAGCAGTCCGAATCGGGGTCTCTCCTACGAGCAGTACTTC.